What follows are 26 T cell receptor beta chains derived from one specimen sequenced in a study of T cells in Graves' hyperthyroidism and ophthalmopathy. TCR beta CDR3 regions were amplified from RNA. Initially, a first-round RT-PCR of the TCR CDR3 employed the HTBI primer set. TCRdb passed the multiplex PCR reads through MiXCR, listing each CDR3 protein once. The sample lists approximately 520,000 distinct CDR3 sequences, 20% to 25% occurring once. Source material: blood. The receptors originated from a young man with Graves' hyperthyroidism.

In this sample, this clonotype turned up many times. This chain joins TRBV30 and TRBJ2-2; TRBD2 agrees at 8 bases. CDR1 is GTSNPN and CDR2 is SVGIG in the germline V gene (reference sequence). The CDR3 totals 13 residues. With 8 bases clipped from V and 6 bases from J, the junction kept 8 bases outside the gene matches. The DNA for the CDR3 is TGTGCCAGGGAGGGACTAGGGGCCGGGGAGCTGTTTTTT. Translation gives CAREGLGAGELFF.

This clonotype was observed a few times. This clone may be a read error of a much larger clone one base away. This CDR3 is CAGSSSSGAPYEQYF. DNA for the CDR3: TGTGCCGGCAGTTCATCCTCAGGGGCGCCCTACGAGCAGTACTTC. The chain couples TRBV6-5 to TRBJ2-7; possibly TRBD1 for D (6 bases). From germline, CDR1 is MNHEY and CDR2 SVGAGI. The CDR3 totals 15 residues.

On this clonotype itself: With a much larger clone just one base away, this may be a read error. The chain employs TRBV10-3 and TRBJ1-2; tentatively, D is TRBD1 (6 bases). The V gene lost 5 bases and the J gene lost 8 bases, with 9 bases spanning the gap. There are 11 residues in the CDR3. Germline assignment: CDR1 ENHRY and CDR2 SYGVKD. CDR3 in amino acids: CAISTGCGYTF. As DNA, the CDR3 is TGTGCCATCAGTACAGGGTGCGGCTACACCTTC.

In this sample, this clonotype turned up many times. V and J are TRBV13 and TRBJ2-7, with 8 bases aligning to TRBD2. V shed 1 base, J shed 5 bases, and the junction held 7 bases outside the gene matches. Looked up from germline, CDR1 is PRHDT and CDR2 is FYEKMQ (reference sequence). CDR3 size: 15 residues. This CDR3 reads CASSLDGGGLNEQYF. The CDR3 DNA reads TGTGCCAGCAGCTTAGACGGCGGGGGGTTGAACGAGCAGTACTTC.

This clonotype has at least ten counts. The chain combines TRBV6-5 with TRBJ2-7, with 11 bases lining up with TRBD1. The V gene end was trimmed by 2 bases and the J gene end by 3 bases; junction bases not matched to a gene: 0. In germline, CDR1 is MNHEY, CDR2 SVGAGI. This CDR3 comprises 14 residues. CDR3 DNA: TGTGCCAGCAGTTACGGGACAGGGGGCTACGAGCAGTACTTC. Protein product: CASSYGTGGYEQYF.

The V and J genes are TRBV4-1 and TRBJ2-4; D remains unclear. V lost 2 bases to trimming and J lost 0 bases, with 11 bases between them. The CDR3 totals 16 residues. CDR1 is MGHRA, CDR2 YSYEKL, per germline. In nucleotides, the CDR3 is TGCGCCAGCAGCCAATTATATAGGACAGCCAAAAACATTCAGTACTTC. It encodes CASSQLYRTAKNIQYF.

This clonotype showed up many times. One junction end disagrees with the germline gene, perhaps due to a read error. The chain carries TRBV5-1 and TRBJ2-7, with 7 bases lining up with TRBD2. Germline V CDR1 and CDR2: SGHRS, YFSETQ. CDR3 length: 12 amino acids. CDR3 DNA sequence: TGCGCCAGCACCTTGGGAGGGGACGAGCAGTACTTC. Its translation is CASTLGGDEQYF.

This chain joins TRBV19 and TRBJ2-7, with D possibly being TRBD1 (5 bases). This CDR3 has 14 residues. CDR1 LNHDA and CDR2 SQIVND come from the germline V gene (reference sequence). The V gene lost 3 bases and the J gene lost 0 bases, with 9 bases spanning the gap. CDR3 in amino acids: CASSIQGHSYEQYF. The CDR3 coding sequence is TGTGCCAGTAGTATCCAGGGCCACTCCTACGAGCAGTACTTC.

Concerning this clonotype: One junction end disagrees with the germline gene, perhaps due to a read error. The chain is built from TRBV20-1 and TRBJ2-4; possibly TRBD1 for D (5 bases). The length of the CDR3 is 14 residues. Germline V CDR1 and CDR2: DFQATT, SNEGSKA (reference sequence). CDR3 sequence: CSAVEGEAKNIKYF. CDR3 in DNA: TGCAGTGCCGTCGAAGGGGAAGCCAAAAACATTAAGTACTTC.

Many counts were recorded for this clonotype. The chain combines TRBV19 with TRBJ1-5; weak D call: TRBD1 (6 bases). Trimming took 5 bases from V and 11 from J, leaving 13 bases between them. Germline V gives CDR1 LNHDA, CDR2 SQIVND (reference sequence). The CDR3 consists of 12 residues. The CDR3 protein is CASSGDRTAQHF. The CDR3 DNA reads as TGTGCCAGTAGTGGGGACCGGACAGCCCAGCATTTT.

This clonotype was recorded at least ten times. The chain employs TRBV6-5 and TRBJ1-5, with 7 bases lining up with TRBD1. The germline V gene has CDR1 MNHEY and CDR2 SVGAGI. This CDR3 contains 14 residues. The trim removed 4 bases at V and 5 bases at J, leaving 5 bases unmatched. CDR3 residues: CASSCRQGDQPQHF. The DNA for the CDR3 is TGTGCCAGCAGTTGTAGACAGGGAGATCAGCCCCAGCATTTT.

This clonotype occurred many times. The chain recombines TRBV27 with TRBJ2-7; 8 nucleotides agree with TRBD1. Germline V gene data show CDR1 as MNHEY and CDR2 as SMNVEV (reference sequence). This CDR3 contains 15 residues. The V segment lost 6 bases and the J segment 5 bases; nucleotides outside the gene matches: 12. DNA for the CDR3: TGTGCCAGCAGCCAAGGCTGGACAGGGTCCAACGAGCAGTACTTC. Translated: CASSQGWTGSNEQYF.

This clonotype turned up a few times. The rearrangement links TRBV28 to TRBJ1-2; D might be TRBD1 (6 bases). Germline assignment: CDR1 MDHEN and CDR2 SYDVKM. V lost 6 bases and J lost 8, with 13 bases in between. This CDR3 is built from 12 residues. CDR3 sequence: CASSSSGGGYTF. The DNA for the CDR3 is TGTGCCAGCAGCTCATCCGGGGGCGGCTACACCTTC.

The CDR3 nucleotides read TGCGCCAGCAGCCCTGAGTACCAAGAGACCCAGTACTTC. Its protein product is CASSPEYQETQYF. The chain links TRBV4-1 to TRBJ2-5; D unresolved. V gave up 4 bases and J gave up 0 bases, with 6 bases separating them. The CDR3 is 13 residues long. Looked up from germline, CDR1 is MGHRA and CDR2 is YSYEKL.

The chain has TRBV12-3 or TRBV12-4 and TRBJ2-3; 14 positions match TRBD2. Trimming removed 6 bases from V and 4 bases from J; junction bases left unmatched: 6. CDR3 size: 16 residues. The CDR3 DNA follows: TGTGCCAGCAGGTGGGGACTAGCGGGGGAGGCAGATACGCAGTATTTT. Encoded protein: CASRWGLAGEADTQYF.

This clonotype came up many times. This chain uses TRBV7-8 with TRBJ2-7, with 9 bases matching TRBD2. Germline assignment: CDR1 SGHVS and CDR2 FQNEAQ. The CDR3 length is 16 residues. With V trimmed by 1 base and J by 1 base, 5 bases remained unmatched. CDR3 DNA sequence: TGTGCCAGCAGCTTAGTAACTAGCGGGCCTTCCTACGAGCAGTACTTC. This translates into CASSLVTSGPSYEQYF.

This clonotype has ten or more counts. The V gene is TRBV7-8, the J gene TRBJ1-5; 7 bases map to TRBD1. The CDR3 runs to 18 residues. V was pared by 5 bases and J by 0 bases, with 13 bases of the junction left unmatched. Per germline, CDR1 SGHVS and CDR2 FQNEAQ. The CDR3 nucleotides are TGTGCCAGCAGCCCACGCCCCCCGGGACAGTATAGCAATCAGCCCCAGCATTTT. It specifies CASSPRPPGQYSNQPQHF.

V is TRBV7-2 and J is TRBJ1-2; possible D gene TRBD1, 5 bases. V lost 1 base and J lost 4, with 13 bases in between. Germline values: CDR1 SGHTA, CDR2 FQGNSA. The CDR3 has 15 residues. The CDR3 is CASSLGRVDIYGYTF. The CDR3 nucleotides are TGTGCCAGCAGCTTAGGCAGGGTGGATATCTATGGCTACACCTTC.

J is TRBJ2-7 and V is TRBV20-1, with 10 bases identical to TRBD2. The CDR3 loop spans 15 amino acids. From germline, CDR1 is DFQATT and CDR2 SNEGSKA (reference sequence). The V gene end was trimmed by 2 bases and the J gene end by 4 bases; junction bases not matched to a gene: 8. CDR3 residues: CSARPELAGRYEQYF. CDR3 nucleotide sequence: TGCAGTGCTAGACCCGAACTAGCGGGAAGGTACGAGCAGTACTTC.

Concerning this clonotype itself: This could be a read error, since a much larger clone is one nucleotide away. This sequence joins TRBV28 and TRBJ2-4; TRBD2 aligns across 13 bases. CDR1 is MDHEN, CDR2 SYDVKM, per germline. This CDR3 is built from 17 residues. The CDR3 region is CASSPWTSGGAKNIKYF. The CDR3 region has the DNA TGTGCCAGCAGTCCTTGGACTAGCGGGGGAGCCAAAAACATTAAGTACTTC.

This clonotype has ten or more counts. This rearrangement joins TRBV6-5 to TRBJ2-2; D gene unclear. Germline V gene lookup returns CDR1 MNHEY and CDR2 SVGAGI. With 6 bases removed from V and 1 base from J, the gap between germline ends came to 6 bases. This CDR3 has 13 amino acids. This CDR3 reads CASRTQNTGELFF. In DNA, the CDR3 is TGTGCCAGCAGAACCCAGAACACCGGGGAGCTGTTTTTT.

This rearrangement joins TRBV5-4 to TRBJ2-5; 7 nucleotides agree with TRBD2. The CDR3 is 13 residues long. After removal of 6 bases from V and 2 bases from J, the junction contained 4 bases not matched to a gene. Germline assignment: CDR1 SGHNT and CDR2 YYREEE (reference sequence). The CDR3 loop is CASTWGGQETQYF. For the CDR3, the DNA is TGTGCCAGCACGTGGGGGGGGCAAGAGACCCAGTACTTC.

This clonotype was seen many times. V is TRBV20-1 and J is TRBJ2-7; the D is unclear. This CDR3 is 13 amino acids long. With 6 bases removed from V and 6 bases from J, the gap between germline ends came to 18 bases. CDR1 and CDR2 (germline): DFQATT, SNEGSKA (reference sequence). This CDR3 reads CSANGPAGGEQYF. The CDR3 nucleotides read TGCAGTGCCAACGGACCCGCCGGCGGCGAGCAGTACTTC.

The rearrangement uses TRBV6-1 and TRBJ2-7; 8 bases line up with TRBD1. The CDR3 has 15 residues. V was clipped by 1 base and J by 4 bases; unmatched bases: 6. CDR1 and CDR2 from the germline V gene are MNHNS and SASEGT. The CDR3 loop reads CASSEGTGYEYEQYF. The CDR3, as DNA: TGTGCCAGCAGTGAAGGGACAGGGTATGAGTACGAGCAGTACTTC.

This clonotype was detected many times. CDR3 sequence (DNA): TGTGCCAGCAGCTTGGGTGAGTGGGGGGCGCGGACTGAAGCTTTCTTT. Protein product: CASSLGEWGARTEAFF. This chain links TRBV11-2 with TRBJ1-1; D is possibly TRBD1 (6 bases). Germline values: CDR1 SGHAT, CDR2 FQNNGV. The V gene lost 3 bases and the J gene lost 5 bases, with 19 bases spanning the gap. The length of the CDR3 is 16 residues.

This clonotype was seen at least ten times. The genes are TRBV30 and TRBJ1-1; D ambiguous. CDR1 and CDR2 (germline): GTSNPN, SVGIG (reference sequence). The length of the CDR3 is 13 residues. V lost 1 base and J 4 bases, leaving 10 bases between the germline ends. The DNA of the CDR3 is TGTGCCTGGAGTGGGGATAGGAGCACTGAAGCTTTCTTT. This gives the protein CAWSGDRSTEAFF.